Given below is one T cell receptor (beta chain) in context. Its specificity is unknown. This CDR3 is 13 amino acids long. With 1 base removed from V and 1 base from J, the gap between germline ends came to 4 bases. The V gene's germline CDR1 is MGHRA and CDR2 YSYEKL. PCR used 60 Vbeta primers and 13 Jbeta primers. Libraries were prepared by immunoSEQ multiplex PCR; TCRdb keeps only in-frame clonotypes and omits some of them. This sample has about 94,000 clones, with roughly 79% found just once. The data were obtained in a study of cytomegalovirus exposure and HLA in healthy donors. Overall study results and limits: There were three CMV-associated chains whose specificity for CMV antigens was confirmed in vitro. Analysis performed later showed TCR beta chains linked to HLA being more clonally expanded than equally common others.

The sequence came from a woman aged 35 to 49 in good health and CMV-seronegative. The sequencing input was PBMCs. V gene TRBV4-1 combines with J gene TRBJ1-1, with D uncertain. The CDR3 region is CASSQVGNTEAFF. CDR3 DNA: TGCGCCAGCAGCCAAGTCGGGAACACTGAAGCTTTCTTT.